This TCR beta chain was retrieved from a study of T cell responses to AZD1222 COVID-19 vaccine. The study's findings and limits: Mapped onto spike, vaccine-associated CD4 TCRs spanned it and were dominant at 160-218 and 743-854. Targeting of unmutated variant regions was reportedly seen in nearly half of spike-specific TCRs. Spike-specific TCR depth and breadth grew after two AZD1222 doses. White British people made up most donors, females outnumbered males, and clonal diversity was possibly underestimated.

V trimming: 0 bases; J trimming: 5 bases; junction bases outside the gene matches: 5. The CDR3 runs 15 residues. Germline-derived CDR1 and CDR2 are SGDLS and YYNGEE. On this clone: The target antigen is unknown.

TCRdb's copy holds only in-frame clones and misses some; the assay was immunoSEQ multiplex PCR. The sample comprises tens of thousands of clones, about 85% of which are singletons, and roughly 20% rests with the top ten. The specimen was peripheral blood, collected on day 0 of AZD1222 vaccination. This sequence originates from an adult in good health. The chain recombines TRBV9 with TRBJ1-1; 9 bases map to TRBD1. DNA for the CDR3: TGTGCCAGCAGCGTAGTGACAGGGGGGTTGACTGAAGCTTTCTTT. Protein sequence: CASSVVTGGLTEAFF.